These T cell receptor beta chains were read from a single sample in a study of T cell repertoires in cytomegalovirus infection. TCRdb re-called the reads with MiXCR, one entry per CDR3 protein. The data contain roughly 800,000 distinct CDR3 sequences, roughly 28% of them singletons. These receptors lack a known antigen. Material: cultured CD8+ T cells from PBMCs, obtained from culture after CMV antigen stimulation. Receptors were obtained from a human donor in good health (CMV status not recorded). Some clones in this sample may be carry-over from other donors' samples. Both conserved end residues are trimmed from each CDR3.

V gene	J gene	CDR3 protein
TRBV12-5	TRBJ2-1	ASAPAGYNEQF
TRBV4-1	TRBJ2-6	ASSQQSSGANVLT
TRBV7-9	TRBJ1-1	ASNPTGRAF
TRBV7-9	TRBJ2-1	ASSSRLAPLLYNEQF
TRBV7-9	TRBJ2-3	ASSPPMRGFTDTQY
TRBV12-3/TRBV12-4	TRBJ2-1	ASTFGGAQQF
TRBV12-3/TRBV12-4	TRBJ2-1	ASLGGITNEQF
TRBV7-6	TRBJ2-7	ASSSAWGRRVFDEQY
TRBV7-6	TRBJ1-1	ASSPRTGGEAF
TRBV27	TRBJ2-3	ASLKFGTDTQY
TRBV7-9	TRBJ2-3	ASSQLAGVDTQY
TRBV10-3	TRBJ2-2	AIKAEQSGELF
TRBV7-2	TRBJ2-2	ASSHRHTTGELF
TRBV29-1	TRBJ2-3	SSQGGTGHHTDTQY
TRBV7-6	TRBJ1-1	ASSSGRAGNTEAF
TRBV19	TRBJ2-3	ASSILGGDTQY
TRBV7-9	TRBJ2-1	ASSSGGGPYNEQF
TRBV20-1	TRBJ1-2	SARGSGNYGYT
TRBV6-1	TRBJ1-2	ASSPPGTGANYGYT
TRBV6-2/TRBV6-3	TRBJ1-2	ASSFGINYGYT